This T cell receptor (beta chain) was found in a study of blood T cells in healthy people across ages. The use of a sample-barcoded 5' primer and a J-beta primer mix characterized a second PCR of about 7 to 12 cycles. TCRdb recomputed calls from the 5' RACE reads with MiXCR, one row per CDR3 protein. The sample records 780,000 or so distinct CDR3 sequences, less than 70% being singletons. CDR1 ENHRY and CDR2 SYGVKD come from the germline V gene. The CDR3 loop spans 15 amino acids. V gave up 3 bases and J gave up 2 bases; unmatched junction bases: 3. It was 8 to 10 milliliters of peripheral blood that were drawn from each donor. A minimum of 6 micrograms of total RNA was extracted per sample.

V is TRBV10-3 and J is TRBJ1-5; TRBD1 matches 8 bases. This sequence originates from a man older than 75 in good health. The sequencing input was blood. This CDR3 is CAISDQTGGNQPQHF. CDR3 coding DNA: TGTGCCATCAGTGACCAGACAGGGGGCAATCAGCCCCAGCATTTT.